The 30 T cell receptor beta chains listed next were all sequenced from one sample in a study of CD8+ T cells in alopecia areata. RNA, once extracted, was reverse transcribed into cDNA for use as the sequencing template. The table came from immunoSEQ multiplex PCR; TCRdb's copy has only in-frame clones and leaves some out. The specimen gives roughly 260,000 clones without singletons; the ten biggest hold more than 0.95%. Markers used for sorting pooled cutaneous lymph node cells were CD4, CD8alpha, NKG2D, NKG2ACE and others. Sequencing was performed on CD4+ T cells sorted from a lymph node. These receptors were collected from a C3H/HeJ mouse with alopecia areata. Mouse MHC haplotype: H2-k.

As for this clone: These gene names are mouse names. The read ends 4 residues shy of where the CDR3 ends; the end is completed using the germline J gene. The V gene is TRBV1, the J gene TRBJ2-1, with a possible D match to TRBD1 (5 bases). V was trimmed by 0 bases and J by 3 bases, leaving 9 bases between them. Germline V gene lookup returns CDR1 NSQYPW and CDR2 LRSPGD (reference sequence). CDR3 length: 15 amino acids. Incomplete CDR3 DNA: TGCACCTGCAGTGCAGAGGAGGGGTTCTATGCT. Translation: CTCSAEEGFYA. The whole CDR3 region reads CTCSAEEGFYAEQFF. Drawing the rest from reference TRBV1 and TRBJ2-1, the complete variable domain is VTLLEQNPRWRLVPRGQAVNLRCILKNSQYPWMSWYQQDLQKQLQWLFTLRSPGDKEVKSLPGADYLATRVTDTELRLQVANMSQGRTLYCTCSAEEGFYAEQFFGPGTRLTVL.

Remarks on this clone: The genes are named according to mouse. The read terminates 4 residues before the CDR3 end, so the remaining end is supplied by the germline J gene. The chain couples TRBV19 to TRBJ2-3; 8 bases match TRBD2. With V trimmed by 4 bases and J by 1 base, 2 bases remained unmatched. CDR1 is FNHDT, CDR2 SITEND, per germline (reference sequence). The CDR3 has 14 residues. The CDR3: CASSRWGGAETLYF. CDR3 DNA (partial): TGTGCCAGCAGTCGCTGGGGGGGTGCAGAA. The whole variable domain, filled in from reference TRBV19 and TRBJ2-3, reads GGIITQTPKFLIGQEGQKLTLKCQQNFNHDTMYWYRQDSGKGLRLIYYSITENDLQKGDLSEGYDASREKKSSFSLTVTSAQKNEMAVFLCASSRWGGAETLYFGSGTRLTVL.

The table lists this clone with a few counts. Each gene name is a mouse one. The DNA ends 4 residues before the CDR3 does, and the rest of the CDR3 is filled in from the germline J gene. The rearrangement links TRBV1 to TRBJ2-5; no clear D gene. There are 15 residues in the CDR3. Germline CDR1 reads NSQYPW; CDR2 reads LRSPGD (reference sequence). The V end was cut by 0 bases, the J end by 1 base, with 8 bases between. CDR3 bases read: TGCACCTGCAGTGCAGATCTACATTACCAAGAC. It specifies CTCSADLHYQD. The full CDR3 sequence reads CTCSADLHYQDTQYF.

This clone was counted between two and nine times. Gene names denote mouse genes. The read falls 4 residues short of the CDR3 end, and the missing part is taken from the germline J gene. The chain combines TRBV5 with TRBJ2-5, with D possibly being TRBD2 (5 bases). Germline V gene data show CDR1 as LGHNA and CDR2 as YNLKQL (reference sequence). The CDR3 contains 14 residues. The DNA read from the CDR3 is TGTGCCAGCAGCCAAGTGGGGATGGGAGAC. This gives the protein CASSQVGMGD. The CDR3 as a whole reads CASSQVGMGDTQYF.

Concerning this clone itself: Germline and genes here are mouse. The CDR3 extends 4 residues past the end of the read, so its final part is completed from the germline J gene. V gene TRBV13-1 combines with J gene TRBJ2-1; the match to TRBD2 covers 7 bases. The germline V gene encodes CDR1 NSHNY and CDR2 SYGAGN. The CDR3 length is 15 residues. With V trimmed by 0 bases and J by 3 bases, 3 bases remained unmatched. Partial CDR3 DNA: TGTGCCAGCAGTGATGCCCGGGGGGGCTATGCT. It translates to CASSDARGGYA. The entire CDR3 reads CASSDARGGYAEQFF.

In its sample, this clone was seen a few times. The genes and germline here are from mouse. Read coverage stops 4 residues before the CDR3 terminus; the germline J gene supplies the remainder. The chain joins TRBV13-1 to TRBJ2-1; TRBD2 aligns across 9 bases. The V and J ends lost 6 bases and 0 bases, in that order; junction bases with no gene match: 4. CDR1 NSHNY and CDR2 SYGAGN come from the germline V gene. The CDR3 spans 15 residues. CDR3: CASKGWGGNYAEQFF. Incomplete CDR3 DNA: TGTGCCAGCAAGGGCTGGGGGGGTAACTATGCT.

This clone was found a few times. The genes are named according to mouse. Sequencing ends 4 residues short of the CDR3 end; the germline J gene provides the rest. This chain connects TRBV19 to TRBJ2-1; D possibly corresponds to TRBD1 (6 bases). CDR3 size: 13 residues. Germline lookup yields CDR1 FNHDT and CDR2 SITEND (reference sequence). The CDR3 reads CASRRQVGAEQFF. CDR3 bases read: TGTGCCAGCAGACGACAGGTTGGGGCT.

Details on this clone: Mouse names are used for the genes. CDR3: CASSQDTGDSAETLYF. The sequenced part of the CDR3 DNA is TGTGCCAGCAGCCAAGACACTGGGGATAGTGCAGAA. This rearrangement joins TRBV5 to TRBJ2-3, with TRBD2 identical over 7 bases. The DNA ends 4 residues before the CDR3 does, and the rest of the CDR3 is filled in from the germline J gene. CDR3 length: 16 amino acids. CDR1 LGHNA and CDR2 YNLKQL come from the germline V gene (reference sequence). Losses at the gene ends were 0 bases for V and 0 bases for J; bases not matched to a gene: 3.

Remarks on this clone: Mouse germline and gene names are used. The read comes to an end 4 residues before the CDR3 does, leaving the germline J gene to fill in the end. The chain joins TRBV13-1 to TRBJ2-7; 7 bases fit TRBD1. Per germline, CDR1 NSHNY and CDR2 SYGAGN. CDR3 length equals 14 residues. V trimming: 4 bases; J trimming: 0 bases; junction bases outside the gene matches: 4. This CDR3 is CASSTRGSSYEQYF. The CDR3 DNA, read in part, is TGTGCCAGCAGTACCAGGGGGAGCTCCTAT.

Turning to this clone: Gene and germline names: mouse. The sequence runs out 4 residues before the end of the CDR3; the remainder is reconstructed from the germline J gene. The rearrangement links TRBV1 to TRBJ2-5; D may be TRBD1 (6 bases). This CDR3 region has 15 residues. CDR1 is NSQYPW and CDR2 is LRSPGD in the germline V gene (reference sequence). The CDR3 is CTCSASGAGGDTQYF. The sequenced CDR3 bases are TGCACCTGCAGTGCCTCAGGGGCGGGAGGAGAC. Together with reference TRBV1 and TRBJ2-5, the CDR3 gives the full variable domain: VTLLEQNPRWRLVPRGQAVNLRCILKNSQYPWMSWYQQDLQKQLQWLFTLRSPGDKEVKSLPGADYLATRVTDTELRLQVANMSQGRTLYCTCSASGAGGDTQYFGPGTRLLVL.

This clone was recorded a few times. It may be a read error: a sequence one base away is much more abundant. The gene names given are mouse names. The read terminates 4 residues before the CDR3 end, so the remaining end is supplied by the germline J gene. This CDR3 is also generated by other DNA sequences in the sample. The genes are TRBV19 and TRBJ2-2; the D gene is possibly TRBD1 (6 bases). This CDR3 spans 13 amino acids. V lost 6 bases and J lost 1, with 7 bases in between. Germline V gene data show CDR1 as FNHDT and CDR2 as SITEND (reference sequence). The sequenced part of the CDR3 DNA is TGTGCCAGCAAGGACAGAAACACCGGG. It yields the protein CASKDRNTG. The complete CDR3 protein is CASKDRNTGQLYF.

This clone has just a few counts. Germline and genes: mouse. The read falls 4 residues short of the CDR3 end, and the missing part is taken from the germline J gene. This same CDR3 is encoded by further DNA sequences in the sample. This chain uses TRBV13-3 with TRBJ1-2, with a tentative D call TRBD1 (6 bases). Trimming stripped 7 bases from V and 1 base from J, with 11 bases between. Germline assignment: CDR1 NNHDY and CDR2 SYVADS. The CDR3 spans 13 residues. CDR3 sequence reads: CASSRDKNSDYTF. The CDR3 bases that were read are TGTGCCAGCTCCCGGGACAAAAACTCC.

As to this clone: Gene names are mouse gene names. The CDR3 end lies 3 residues beyond the end of the read and is filled in from the germline J gene. The chain couples TRBV13-1 to TRBJ1-6; D is unclear. TRBJ1-6 is assigned to the ORF class and has an uncertain function. This CDR3 is 15 amino acids long. Germline-derived CDR1 and CDR2 are NSHNY and SYGAGN. The ends were cut back, 0 bases at V and 0 bases at J, with 4 bases in the middle. The sequenced part of the CDR3 DNA is TGTGCCAGCAGTGATGTGGGTTCCTATAATTCGCCC. This encodes CASSDVGSYNSP. The full CDR3 sequence reads CASSDVGSYNSPLYF.

This clone showed up many times. Gene names and germline match the mouse. The read finishes 4 residues shy of the CDR3 end, and the germline J gene is used to complete it. The rearrangement uses TRBV13-2 and TRBJ1-2; D is unresolved. V shed 2 bases and J shed 4 bases, with 3 bases lying between them. The CDR3 extends over 11 amino acids. Germline loops: CDR1 NNHNN, CDR2 SYGAGS (reference sequence). The CDR3 spells CASGDISDYTF. CDR3 bases read: TGTGCCAGCGGTGACATCTCC.

In this sample, this clone turned up a few times. Gene names and germline match the mouse. Coverage ceases 4 residues before the CDR3 finishes, and the germline J gene fills in the end. Other DNA sequences in the sample encode the same CDR3. The V gene is TRBV19, the J gene TRBJ1-2; 8 nucleotides align to TRBD1. This CDR3 region has 14 residues. Germline values: CDR1 FNHDT, CDR2 SITEND (reference sequence). The V segment lost 4 bases and the J segment 3 bases; nucleotides outside the gene matches: 5. The CDR3 loop is CASSPQGADSDYTF. The sequenced part of the CDR3 DNA is TGTGCCAGCAGTCCCCAGGGGGCTGACTCC.

Remarks on this clone: Gene names denote mouse genes. Sequencing ends 4 residues short of the CDR3 end; the germline J gene provides the rest. The chain uses TRBV19 and TRBJ2-4; 10 bases are a match to TRBD2. Per germline, CDR1 FNHDT and CDR2 SITEND (reference sequence). The CDR3 runs to 15 residues. CDR3 bases read: TGTGCCAGCAGTATTCCTGGGGGGGCGCTAAAC. Translation: CASSIPGGALN. The entire CDR3 reads CASSIPGGALNTLYF.

For this clone: Gene labels here are mouse ones. The read is 4 residues too short to cover the CDR3 end, so that end is filled in from the germline J gene. The chain has TRBV5 and TRBJ2-5, with 11 bases aligning to TRBD2. Germline V lookup: CDR1 LGHNA, CDR2 YNLKQL (reference sequence). The CDR3 extends over 15 amino acids. The CDR3 protein is CASSHAGLGGDTQYF. The CDR3 bases that were read are TGTGCCAGCAGCCATGCCGGACTGGGGGGTGAC.

Points on this clone: Gene names follow the mouse nomenclature. The read ends 4 residues shy of where the CDR3 ends; the end is completed using the germline J gene. The chain is built from TRBV13-2 and TRBJ2-1, with D perhaps TRBD1 (6 bases). Trimming took 3 bases from V and 6 from J, leaving 13 bases between them. The CDR3 extends over 14 amino acids. Germline CDR1 and CDR2: NNHNN and SYGAGS (reference sequence). CDR3 DNA, as far as it was read: TGTGCCAGCGGTGGCCGGGACACCCTTGCT. This codes for CASGGRDTLA. The CDR3, in full, reads CASGGRDTLAEQFF.

This clone was recorded a few times. Gene names refer to mouse genes. The read finishes 4 residues shy of the CDR3 end, and the germline J gene is used to complete it. The chain is built from TRBV13-3 and TRBJ2-1; 9 bases map to TRBD2. CDR1 NNHDY and CDR2 SYVADS come from the germline V gene. The CDR3 consists of 15 residues. J lost 4 bases, V lost 2 bases, and 4 bases had no gene match. The CDR3 protein is CASSENLGGYAEQFF. The CDR3 bases that were read are TGTGCCAGCAGTGAGAATCTGGGGGGGTATGCT.

This clone was seen only a few times. A much larger clone lies one base from this, so it may be a read error. Mouse gene names apply. The read ends 4 residues before the CDR3 terminus; that terminus is restored from the germline J gene. V usage is TRBV2 and J usage is TRBJ2-3; 7 bases line up with TRBD2. The CDR3 spans 15 residues. Trimming removed 0 bases from V and 1 base from J; junction bases left unmatched: 1. CDR1 and CDR2 (germline): LGHNA, YSYQKL. CDR3 DNA, as far as it was read: TGTGCCAGCAGCCAAGAGGGGGGGGGTGCAGAA. Protein product: CASSQEGGGAE. The whole CDR3 is CASSQEGGGAETLYF.

This clone was seen a few times. A much larger clone differs from this one at a single base, so this may be a read error. Gene and germline names: mouse. The read ends 4 residues before the CDR3 terminus; that terminus is restored from the germline J gene. The rearrangement uses TRBV13-3 and TRBJ1-2; TRBD1 might be the D (5 bases). Germline-derived CDR1 and CDR2 are NNHDY and SYVADS. V lost 1 base and J 3 bases, leaving 7 bases between the germline ends. The CDR3 sequence is 13 residues long. The covered CDR3 bases are TGTGCCAGCAGTGATTTGGGGGACTCC. The encoded protein is CASSDLGDS. In full, the CDR3 reads CASSDLGDSDYTF.

Worth noting for this clone: Gene labels here are mouse ones. The CDR3 goes on 4 residues after the read ends, and that part is filled in from the germline J gene. The chain employs TRBV17 and TRBJ1-1, with D perhaps TRBD1 (6 bases). The ends were cut back, 5 bases at V and 1 base at J, with 11 bases in the middle. The CDR3 runs 14 residues. CDR1 and CDR2 (germline): MNHDT, YYDKIL. The CDR3 sequence: CASSQQGENTEVFF. CDR3 DNA (partial): TGTGCTAGCAGTCAACAGGGAGAAAACACA.

This clone appeared a few times. Mouse gene names apply. The identical CDR3 is also encoded by other nucleotide sequences in the sample. The CDR3 bases that were read are TGTGCCAGCAGTGATGGGGGGGCTCAAAAC. This gives the protein CASSDGGAQN. In full, the CDR3 reads CASSDGGAQNTLYF. The chain carries TRBV13-1 and TRBJ2-4, with D possibly being TRBD2 (7 bases). Coverage ceases 4 residues before the CDR3 finishes, and the germline J gene fills in the end. V was clipped by 0 bases and J by 2 bases, with 7 bases between them. There are 14 residues in the CDR3. The germline V gene has CDR1 NSHNY and CDR2 SYGAGN.

In this sample, this clone turned up a few times. Mouse germline and gene names are used. The read falls 4 residues short of the CDR3 end, and the missing part is taken from the germline J gene. The sample contains more than one DNA sequence encoding this CDR3. The chain has TRBV13-1 and TRBJ2-4; D may be TRBD1 (7 bases). V was pared by 0 bases and J by 3 bases, with 14 bases between. Germline CDR1 is NSHNY and CDR2 is SYGAGN. This CDR3 has 16 amino acids. The CDR3 sequence: CASSDGGGAGQNTLYF. CDR3 DNA (partial): TGTGCCAGCAGTGATGGAGGGGGCGCCGGACAAAAC.

This clone has only a few counts. Mouse gene names apply. Read sequence stops 4 residues before the CDR3 end, and the germline J gene provides the missing end. The gene calls are TRBV13-1 and TRBJ2-7; no reliable D call. Germline V CDR1 and CDR2: NSHNY, SYGAGN. This CDR3 has 11 residues. CDR3 sequence: CASSSRYEQYF. The sequenced part of the CDR3 DNA is TGTGCCAGCAGTTCCAGGTAT.

On this clone itself: All gene names here are mouse names. The read gets to within 4 residues of the CDR3 end, and the germline J gene fills in the rest. The same CDR3 also results from other DNA sequences found in this sample. V is TRBV13-1 and J is TRBJ2-1; TRBD2 aligns across 7 bases. CDR3 length: 16 residues. Germline-derived CDR1 and CDR2 are NSHNY and SYGAGN. The V gene end was trimmed by 0 bases and the J gene end by 0 bases; junction bases not matched to a gene: 3. CDR3 amino acids: CASSDAAGGNYAEQFF. The covered CDR3 bases are TGTGCCAGCAGTGATGCGGCTGGGGGTAACTATGCT.

As regards this clone: All gene names here are mouse names. In the same sample, other DNA sequences code for this CDR3. CDR3 bases read: TGTGCCAGCAGTTTACTTCAAGAC. Translating it yields CASSLLQD. The whole CDR3 reads CASSLLQDTQYF. The V call is TRBV13-1, the J call TRBJ2-5; D not resolved. The read is 4 residues too short to cover the CDR3 end, so that end is filled in from the germline J gene. The length of the CDR3 is 12 residues. The V gene's germline CDR1 is NSHNY and CDR2 SYGAGN. The V and J ends lost 4 bases and 3 bases respectively, with 6 bases between them.

This clone has just a few counts. Germline and genes here are mouse. From the germline J gene comes the end of the CDR3, since the read stops 4 residues before it. The chain is built from TRBV1 and TRBJ2-3; 7 bases match TRBD1. CDR1 and CDR2 from the germline V gene are NSQYPW and LRSPGD (reference sequence). The CDR3 sequence is 15 residues long. The J segment lost 0 bases and the V segment lost 5 bases, leaving 5 bases of the junction unmatched. The CDR3 sequence is CTCSPGQSSAETLYF. Incomplete CDR3 DNA: TGCACCTGCAGTCCGGGACAGTCTAGTGCAGAA. The full variable domain, rest sourced from reference TRBV1 and TRBJ2-3, is VTLLEQNPRWRLVPRGQAVNLRCILKNSQYPWMSWYQQDLQKQLQWLFTLRSPGDKEVKSLPGADYLATRVTDTELRLQVANMSQGRTLYCTCSPGQSSAETLYFGSGTRLTVL.

This clone was seen only a few times. The listed genes are named as in mouse. The read ends 4 residues shy of where the CDR3 ends; the end is completed using the germline J gene. Other DNA sequences within the sample encode an identical CDR3. This chain joins TRBV19 and TRBJ2-1; TRBD2 matches at 9 bases. The CDR3 runs to 15 residues. V lost 2 bases to trimming and J lost 1 base; unmatched junction nucleotides: 1. Germline V gene data show CDR1 as FNHDT and CDR2 as SITEND (reference sequence). CDR3 DNA (partial): TGTGCCAGCAGTATCGGGACTGGGAACTATGCT. Its translation: CASSIGTGNYA. The full CDR3 reads CASSIGTGNYAEQFF.

In the case of this clone: Gene names are the mouse ones. Read coverage stops 4 residues before the CDR3 terminus; the germline J gene supplies the remainder. V gene TRBV13-1 combines with J gene TRBJ2-4; D is possibly TRBD1 (6 bases). The CDR3 covers 12 residues. The germline V gene encodes CDR1 NSHNY and CDR2 SYGAGN. The CDR3 DNA, read in part, is TGTGCCAGCAGTCGGCAGGGGAAC. It yields the protein CASSRQGN. The complete CDR3 protein is CASSRQGNTLYF.